A selection of T cell receptor beta chains follows, all from one sample in a study of Tregs in tolerant kidney transplant recipients. Generated by immunoSEQ multiplex PCR, the TCRdb table keeps only in-frame clones and is missing some. The repertoire has some 64,000 clones, 98% of them found once; the top ten carry approximately 0.34%. This specimen was Tregs from blood, taken before the transplant. All receptors come from a human donor who received a combined kidney and bone marrow transplant. Both conserved end residues are part of each CDR3.

CDR3aa: CSVEGFGDTEAFF
v_gene: TRBV29-1
j_gene: TRBJ1-1

CDR3aa: CAIKGIGSPLHF
v_gene: TRBV10-3
j_gene: TRBJ1-6

CDR3aa: CASSGPGLAGGEEQYF
v_gene: TRBV25-1
j_gene: TRBJ2-7

CDR3aa: CASSQQPLMNTEAFF
v_gene: TRBV4-3
j_gene: TRBJ1-1

CDR3aa: CSVDREARGYTF
v_gene: TRBV29-1
j_gene: TRBJ1-2

CDR3aa: CASSLQGISSPLHF
v_gene: TRBV7-9
j_gene: TRBJ1-6

CDR3aa: CASSKVCQGDSYEQYF
v_gene: TRBV21-1
j_gene: TRBJ2-7

CDR3aa: CASSFVYEQYF
v_gene: TRBV7-2
j_gene: TRBJ2-7

CDR3aa: CASSLQGAFNTGELFF
v_gene: TRBV7-8
j_gene: TRBJ2-2

CDR3aa: CASSQDRGSHNEQFF
v_gene: TRBV5-4
j_gene: TRBJ2-1

CDR3aa: CASSLGDRVETQYF
v_gene: TRBV5-1
j_gene: TRBJ2-5

CDR3aa: CASSQGDSGRPRDTQYF
v_gene: TRBV4-2
j_gene: TRBJ2-3